The present T cell receptor (beta chain) was sequenced within a study of human T cells and chemical hapten exposure. Study information: Small pooled library volume differences mainly caused per-sample TCR yield variation.

Time point: patch test 1, 2 weeks after DPC sensitization. Treatment here: therapeutic diphenylcyclopropenone sensitization with weekly scalp DPC. Researchers sampled blood before each patch test went on. Germline CDR1 is MDHEN and CDR2 is SYDVKM. The CDR3 runs 14 residues. Between the trimmed V and J ends, which lost 2 bases and 2 bases, there was a span of 7 bases. In its sample, this clonotype was seen many times. Its antigen is as yet unknown. TCRdb processed the RACE reads anew with MiXCR; each CDR3 protein has one entry. The sample holds some 380,000 distinct CDR3 sequences, approximately 5.1% seen once. Study-level points and caveats: No change in TCRs above 1 in 1000 frequency was produced by DPC sensitization.

Material: whole blood, obtained in connection with sensitization to the hapten diphenylcyclopropenone (DPC). The TCR comes from a woman aged 45-59 years with alopecia areata. Some clones in this sample may be carry-over from other donors' samples. The chain links TRBV28 to TRBJ2-1; D is unclear. The chain's CDR3 is CASSLRGPYNEQFF. CDR3 coding DNA: TGTGCCAGCAGTTTACGAGGTCCCTACAATGAGCAGTTCTTC.